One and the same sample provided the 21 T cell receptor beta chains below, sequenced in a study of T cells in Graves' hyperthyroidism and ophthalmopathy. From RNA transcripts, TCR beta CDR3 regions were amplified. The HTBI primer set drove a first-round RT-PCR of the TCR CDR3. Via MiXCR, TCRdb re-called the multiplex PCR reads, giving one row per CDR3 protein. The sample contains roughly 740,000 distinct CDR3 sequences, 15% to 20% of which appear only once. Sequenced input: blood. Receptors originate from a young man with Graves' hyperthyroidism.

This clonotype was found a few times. CDR3 sequence: CASSYRVGRGLNTEAFF. CDR3 bases: TGTGCCAGTAGTTACAGGGTCGGCCGGGGATTGAACACTGAAGCTTTCTTT. The chain carries TRBV19 and TRBJ1-1, with D perhaps TRBD1 (6 bases). V lost 5 bases and J lost 0, with 19 bases in between. The CDR3 loop spans 17 amino acids. Germline V CDR1 and CDR2: LNHDA, SQIVND (reference sequence).

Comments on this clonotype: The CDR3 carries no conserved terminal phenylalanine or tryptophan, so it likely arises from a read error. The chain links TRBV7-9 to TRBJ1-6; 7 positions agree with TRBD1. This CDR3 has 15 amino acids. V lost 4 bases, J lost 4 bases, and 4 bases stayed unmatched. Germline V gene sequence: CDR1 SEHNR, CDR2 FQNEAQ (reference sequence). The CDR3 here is CASSSSGGYNSPLHL. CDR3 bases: TGTGCCAGCAGCTCGTCAGGGGGTTATAATTCACCCCTCCACCTT.

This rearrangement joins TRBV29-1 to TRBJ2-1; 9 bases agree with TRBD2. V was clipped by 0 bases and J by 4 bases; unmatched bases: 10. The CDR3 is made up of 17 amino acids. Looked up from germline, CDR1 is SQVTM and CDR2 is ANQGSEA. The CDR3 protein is CSVEDPRTSVNYNEQFF. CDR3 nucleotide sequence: TGCAGCGTTGAAGATCCCCGGACTAGCGTCAATTACAATGAGCAGTTCTTC.

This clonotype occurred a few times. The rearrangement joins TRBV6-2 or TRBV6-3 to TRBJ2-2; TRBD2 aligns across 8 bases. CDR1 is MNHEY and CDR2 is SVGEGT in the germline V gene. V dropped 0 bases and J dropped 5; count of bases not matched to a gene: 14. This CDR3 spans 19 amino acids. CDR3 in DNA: TGTGCCAGCAGTTACTCAGCTACTAGCGGAGTCGAGGGAACCGGGGAGCTGTTTTTT. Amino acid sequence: CASSYSATSGVEGTGELFF.

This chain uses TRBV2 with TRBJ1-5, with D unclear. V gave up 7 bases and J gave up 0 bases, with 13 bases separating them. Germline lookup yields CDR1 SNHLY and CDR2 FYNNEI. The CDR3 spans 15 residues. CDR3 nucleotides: TGTGCCAGCAACGACGGCGTTTATAGCAATCAGCCCCAGCATTTT. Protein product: CASNDGVYSNQPQHF.

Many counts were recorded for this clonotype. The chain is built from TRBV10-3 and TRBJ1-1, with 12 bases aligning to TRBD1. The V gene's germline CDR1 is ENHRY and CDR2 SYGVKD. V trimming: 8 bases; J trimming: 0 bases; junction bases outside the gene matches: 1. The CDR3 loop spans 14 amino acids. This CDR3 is CAIGTGGMNTEAFF. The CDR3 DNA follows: TGTGCCATCGGGACAGGGGGCATGAACACTGAAGCTTTCTTT.

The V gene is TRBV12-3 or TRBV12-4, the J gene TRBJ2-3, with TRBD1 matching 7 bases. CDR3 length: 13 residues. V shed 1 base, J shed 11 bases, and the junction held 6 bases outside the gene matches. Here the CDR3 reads CASSLVSGGMQYF. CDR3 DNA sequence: TGTGCCAGCAGTTTAGTTTCAGGGGGTATGCAGTATTTT.

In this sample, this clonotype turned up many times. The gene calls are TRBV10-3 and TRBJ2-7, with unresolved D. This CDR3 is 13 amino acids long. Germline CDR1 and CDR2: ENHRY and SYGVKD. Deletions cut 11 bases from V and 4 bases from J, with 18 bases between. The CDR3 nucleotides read TGTGCCCTTCCAACTAAGGGTGAATACGAGCAGTACTTC. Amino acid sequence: CALPTKGEYEQYF.

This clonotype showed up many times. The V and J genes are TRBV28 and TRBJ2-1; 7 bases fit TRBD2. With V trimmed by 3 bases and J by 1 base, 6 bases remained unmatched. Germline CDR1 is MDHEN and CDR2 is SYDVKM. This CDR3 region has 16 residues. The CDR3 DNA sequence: TGTGCCAGCAGTTTGAGGCGGCGGGAGTCCTACAATGAGCAGTTCTTC. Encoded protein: CASSLRRRESYNEQFF.

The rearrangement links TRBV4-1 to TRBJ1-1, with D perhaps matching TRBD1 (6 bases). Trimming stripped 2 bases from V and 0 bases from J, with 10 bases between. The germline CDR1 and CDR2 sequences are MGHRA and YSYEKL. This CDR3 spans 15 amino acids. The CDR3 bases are TGCGCCAGCAGCCAAAGCAGGGGATTGAACACTGAAGCTTTCTTT. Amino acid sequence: CASSQSRGLNTEAFF.

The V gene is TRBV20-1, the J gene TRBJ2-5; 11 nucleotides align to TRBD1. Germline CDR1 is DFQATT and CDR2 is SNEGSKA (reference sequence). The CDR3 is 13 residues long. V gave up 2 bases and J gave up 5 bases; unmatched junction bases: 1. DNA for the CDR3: TGCAGTGCTAGACGGGACAGGGGGGAGACCCAGTACTTC. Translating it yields CSARRDRGETQYF.

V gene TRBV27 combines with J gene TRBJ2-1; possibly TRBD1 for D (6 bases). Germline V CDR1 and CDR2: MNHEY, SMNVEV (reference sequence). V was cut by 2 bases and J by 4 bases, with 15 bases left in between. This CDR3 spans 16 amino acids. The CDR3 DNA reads TGTGCCAGCAGTTTAATTGGGCAGGGGAGATACAATGAGCAGTTCTTC. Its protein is CASSLIGQGRYNEQFF.

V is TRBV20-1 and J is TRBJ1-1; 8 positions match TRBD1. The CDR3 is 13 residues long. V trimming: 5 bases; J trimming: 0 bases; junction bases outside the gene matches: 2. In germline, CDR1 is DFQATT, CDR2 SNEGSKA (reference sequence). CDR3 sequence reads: CSALTGVNTEAFF. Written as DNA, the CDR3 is TGCAGTGCTTTGACAGGGGTGAACACTGAAGCTTTCTTT.

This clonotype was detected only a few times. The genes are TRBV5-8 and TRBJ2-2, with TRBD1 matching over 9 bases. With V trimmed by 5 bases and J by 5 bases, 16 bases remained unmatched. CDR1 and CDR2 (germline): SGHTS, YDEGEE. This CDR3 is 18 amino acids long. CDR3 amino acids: CASRDSRPGTGFTGELFF. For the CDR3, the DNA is TGTGCCAGCAGGGATTCCCGTCCCGGGACAGGGTTTACCGGGGAGCTGTTTTTT.

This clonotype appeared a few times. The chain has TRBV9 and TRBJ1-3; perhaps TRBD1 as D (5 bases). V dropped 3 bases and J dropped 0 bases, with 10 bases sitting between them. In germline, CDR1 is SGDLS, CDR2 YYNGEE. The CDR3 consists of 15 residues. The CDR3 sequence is CASSARQYSGNTIYF. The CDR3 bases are TGTGCCAGCAGCGCCCGACAGTACTCTGGAAACACCATATATTTT. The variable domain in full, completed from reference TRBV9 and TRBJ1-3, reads DSGVTQTPKHLITATGQRVTLRCSPRSGDLSVYWYQQSLDQGLQFLIQYYNGEERAKGNILERFSAQQFPDLHSELNLSSLELGDSALYFCASSARQYSGNTIYFGEGSWLTVV.

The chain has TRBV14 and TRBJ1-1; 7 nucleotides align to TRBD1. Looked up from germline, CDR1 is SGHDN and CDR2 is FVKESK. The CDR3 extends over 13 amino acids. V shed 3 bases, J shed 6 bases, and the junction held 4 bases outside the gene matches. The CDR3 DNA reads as TGTGCCAGCAGCCAGACAGGGTTCGCTGAAGCTTTCTTT. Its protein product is CASSQTGFAEAFF.

The chain's CDR3 is CSVGLGSLMNTEAFF. For the CDR3, the DNA is TGCAGCGTTGGCCTTGGGAGCCTCATGAACACTGAAGCTTTCTTT. The chain employs TRBV29-1 and TRBJ1-1; D is ambiguous. V was pared by 4 bases and J by 0 bases, with 15 bases between. This CDR3 region has 15 residues. The germline gives CDR1 SQVTM, CDR2 ANQGSEA.

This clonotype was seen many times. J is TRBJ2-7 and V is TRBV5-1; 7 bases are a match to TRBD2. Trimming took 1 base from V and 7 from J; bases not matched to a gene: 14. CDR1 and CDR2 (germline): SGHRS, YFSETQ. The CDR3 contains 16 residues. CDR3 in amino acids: CASSLIGGRFYGEQYF. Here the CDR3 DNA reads TGCGCCAGCAGCTTGATAGGCGGGAGATTTTACGGGGAGCAGTACTTC.

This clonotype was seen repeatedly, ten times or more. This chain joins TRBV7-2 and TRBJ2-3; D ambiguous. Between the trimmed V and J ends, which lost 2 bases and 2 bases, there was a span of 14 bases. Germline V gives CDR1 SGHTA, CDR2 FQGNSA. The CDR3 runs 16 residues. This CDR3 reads CASSLKGIGFTDTQYF. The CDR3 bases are TGTGCCAGCAGCTTAAAAGGGATAGGGTTCACAGATACGCAGTATTTT.

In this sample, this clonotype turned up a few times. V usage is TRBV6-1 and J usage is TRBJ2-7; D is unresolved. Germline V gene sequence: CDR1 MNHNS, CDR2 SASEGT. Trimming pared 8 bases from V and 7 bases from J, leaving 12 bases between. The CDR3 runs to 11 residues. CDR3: CASSATGEQYF. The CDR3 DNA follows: TGTGCCAGCTCGGCTACGGGTGAGCAGTACTTC.

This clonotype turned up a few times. The CDR3 protein is CASKWRTDSNQPQHF. The CDR3 bases are TGTGCCAGTAAATGGAGGACAGATAGCAATCAGCCCCAGCATTTT. This chain connects TRBV19 to TRBJ1-5; TRBD1 is a possible D gene (6 bases). The V gene's germline CDR1 is LNHDA and CDR2 SQIVND (reference sequence). V was shortened by 7 bases and J by 0 bases, with 13 bases between the two germline ends. CDR3 size: 15 residues.